This T cell receptor (beta chain) was captured in a study of cytomegalovirus exposure and HLA in healthy donors. The PCR made use of 60 Vbeta and 13 Jbeta primers. Data came from immunoSEQ multiplex PCR; TCRdb stores just in-frame clones and leaves some out. The sample yields about 110,000 clones, 70% to 85% seen once. The study's findings and limits: Published work reported that the classifier diagnosed cytomegalovirus status with high specificity and sensitivity. Sequencing depth across donors, presence/absence analyses assumed, was roughly uniform.

Turning to this clone: The antigen remains unidentified.

This CDR3 spans 14 amino acids. Germline assignment: CDR1 SGHDT and CDR2 YYEEEE. V dropped 4 bases and J dropped 4; count of bases not matched to a gene: 7. This receptor was identified in a boy younger than 18 in good health and CMV-seronegative. This chain joins TRBV5-6 and TRBJ1-2; 7 nucleotides align to TRBD1. The source material was PBMCs. The CDR3 region has the DNA TGTGCCAGCAGCCCGGGACAGAGAATCTATGGCTACACCTTC. Residues: CASSPGQRIYGYTF.